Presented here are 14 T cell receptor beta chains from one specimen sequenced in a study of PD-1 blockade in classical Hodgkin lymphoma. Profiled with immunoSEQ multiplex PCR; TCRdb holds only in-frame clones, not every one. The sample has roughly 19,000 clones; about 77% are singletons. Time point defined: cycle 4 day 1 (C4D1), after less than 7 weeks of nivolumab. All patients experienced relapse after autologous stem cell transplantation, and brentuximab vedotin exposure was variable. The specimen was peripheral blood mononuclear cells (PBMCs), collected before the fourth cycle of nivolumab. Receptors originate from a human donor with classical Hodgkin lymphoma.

In DNA form, the CDR3 reads TGCGCCAGCAGCCCTTACAGTGGACAGGGGAATTTAAGATTCTCCTATAATTCACCCCTCCACTTT. Translated: CASSPYSGQGNLRFSYNSPLHF. The chain uses TRBV4-1 and TRBJ1-6; TRBD1 agrees at 9 bases. Germline loops: CDR1 MGHRA, CDR2 YSYEKL. J was trimmed by 0 bases and V by 4 bases; bases with no gene match: 19. This CDR3 is built from 22 residues.

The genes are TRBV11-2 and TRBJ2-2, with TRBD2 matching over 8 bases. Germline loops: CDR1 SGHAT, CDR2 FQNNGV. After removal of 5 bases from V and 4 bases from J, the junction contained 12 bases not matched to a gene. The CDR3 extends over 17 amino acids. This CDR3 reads CASSPRMGGGFTGELFF. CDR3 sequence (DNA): TGTGCCAGCAGCCCCCGGATGGGCGGGGGGTTCACCGGGGAGCTGTTTTTT.

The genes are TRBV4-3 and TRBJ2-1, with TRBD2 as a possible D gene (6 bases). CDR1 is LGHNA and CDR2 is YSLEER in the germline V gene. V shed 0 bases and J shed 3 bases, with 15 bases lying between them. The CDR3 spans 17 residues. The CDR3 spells CASSQDVPGAVYNEQFF. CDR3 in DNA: TGCGCCAGCAGCCAAGATGTACCGGGAGCAGTCTACAATGAGCAGTTCTTC.

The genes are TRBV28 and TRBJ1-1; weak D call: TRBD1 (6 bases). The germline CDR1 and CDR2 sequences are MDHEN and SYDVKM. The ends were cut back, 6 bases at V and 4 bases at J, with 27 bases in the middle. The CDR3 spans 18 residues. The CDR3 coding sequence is TGTGCCAGCAGGTCCGCCCTCGAGGGGGGGCCGGGAAGCACTGAAGCTTTCTTT. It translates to CASRSALEGGPGSTEAFF.

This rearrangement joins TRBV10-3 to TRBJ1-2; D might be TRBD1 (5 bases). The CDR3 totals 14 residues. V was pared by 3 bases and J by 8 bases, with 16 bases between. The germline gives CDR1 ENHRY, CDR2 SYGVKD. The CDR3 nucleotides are TGTGCCATCAGTGACCCCGGGACTCGGGCAGGCTACACCTTC. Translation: CAISDPGTRAGYTF.

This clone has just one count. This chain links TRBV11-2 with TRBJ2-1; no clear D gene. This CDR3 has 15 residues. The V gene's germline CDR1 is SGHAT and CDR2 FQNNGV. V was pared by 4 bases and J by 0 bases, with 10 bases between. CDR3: CASSSPVGSYNEQFF. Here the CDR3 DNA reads TGTGCCAGCAGCTCACCGGTGGGCTCCTACAATGAGCAGTTCTTC.

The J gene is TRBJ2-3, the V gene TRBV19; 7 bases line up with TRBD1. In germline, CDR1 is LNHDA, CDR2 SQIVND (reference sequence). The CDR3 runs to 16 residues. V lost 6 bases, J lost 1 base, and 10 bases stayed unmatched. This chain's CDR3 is CASRTYEGAGTDTQYF. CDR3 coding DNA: TGTGCCAGTAGGACTTACGAGGGGGCAGGCACAGATACGCAGTATTTT.

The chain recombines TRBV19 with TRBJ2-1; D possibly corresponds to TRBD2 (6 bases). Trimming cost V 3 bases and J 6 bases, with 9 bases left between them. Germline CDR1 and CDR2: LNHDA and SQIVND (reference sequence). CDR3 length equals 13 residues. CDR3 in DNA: TGTGCCAGTAGTATCTTGGGGGGCAATGAGCAGTTCTTC. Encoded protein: CASSILGGNEQFF.

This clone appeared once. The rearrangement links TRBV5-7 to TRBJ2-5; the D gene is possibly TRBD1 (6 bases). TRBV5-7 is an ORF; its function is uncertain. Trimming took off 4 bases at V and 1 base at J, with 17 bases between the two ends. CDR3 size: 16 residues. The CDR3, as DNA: TGTGCCAGCAGCCTGAGCAGGGGAATATTCCAAGAGACCCAGTACTTC. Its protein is CASSLSRGIFQETQYF.

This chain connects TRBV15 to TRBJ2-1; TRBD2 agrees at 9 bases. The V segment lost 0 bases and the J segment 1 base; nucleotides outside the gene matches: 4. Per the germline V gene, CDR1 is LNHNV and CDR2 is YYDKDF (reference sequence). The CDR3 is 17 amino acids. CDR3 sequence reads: CATSRDLGLASYNEQFF. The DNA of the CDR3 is TGTGCCACCAGCAGAGACCTAGGACTAGCGTCCTACAATGAGCAGTTCTTC.

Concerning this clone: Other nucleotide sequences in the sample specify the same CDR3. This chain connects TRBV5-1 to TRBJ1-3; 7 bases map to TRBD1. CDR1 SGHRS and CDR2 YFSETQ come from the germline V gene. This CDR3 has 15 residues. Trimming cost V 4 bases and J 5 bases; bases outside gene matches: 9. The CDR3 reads CASSRTGTARNTIYF. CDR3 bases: TGCGCCAGCAGCCGAACCGGGACAGCCCGAAACACCATATATTTT.

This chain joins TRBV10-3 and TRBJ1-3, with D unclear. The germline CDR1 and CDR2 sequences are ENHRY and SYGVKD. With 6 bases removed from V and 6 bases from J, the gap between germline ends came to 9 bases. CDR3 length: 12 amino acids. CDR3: CAISLGENTIYF. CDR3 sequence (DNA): TGTGCCATCAGCCTGGGAGAAAACACCATATATTTT.

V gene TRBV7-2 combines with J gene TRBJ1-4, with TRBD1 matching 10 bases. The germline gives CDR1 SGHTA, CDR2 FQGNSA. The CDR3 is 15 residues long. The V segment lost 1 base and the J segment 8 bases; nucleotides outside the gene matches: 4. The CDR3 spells CASSLGGQGMEKLFF. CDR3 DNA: TGTGCCAGCAGCTTAGGGGGACAGGGGATGGAAAAACTGTTTTTT.

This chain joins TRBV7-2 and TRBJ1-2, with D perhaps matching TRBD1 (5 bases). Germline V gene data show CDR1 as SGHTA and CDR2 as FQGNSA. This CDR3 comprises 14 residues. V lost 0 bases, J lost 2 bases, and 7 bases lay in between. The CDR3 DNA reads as TGTGCCAGCAGCTTAGCGGGGGGGAACTATGGCTACACCTTC. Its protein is CASSLAGGNYGYTF.